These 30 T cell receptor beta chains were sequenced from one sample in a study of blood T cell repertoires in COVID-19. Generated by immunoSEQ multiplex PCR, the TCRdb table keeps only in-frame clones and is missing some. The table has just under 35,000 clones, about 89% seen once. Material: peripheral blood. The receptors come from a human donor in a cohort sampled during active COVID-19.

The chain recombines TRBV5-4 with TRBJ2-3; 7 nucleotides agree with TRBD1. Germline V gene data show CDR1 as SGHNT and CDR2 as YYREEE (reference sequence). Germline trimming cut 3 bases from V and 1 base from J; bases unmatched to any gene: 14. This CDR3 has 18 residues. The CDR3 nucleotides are TGTGCCAGCAGCTACTTTAGGGACAGCCTATTGGGCACAGATACGCAGTATTTT. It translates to CASSYFRDSLLGTDTQYF.

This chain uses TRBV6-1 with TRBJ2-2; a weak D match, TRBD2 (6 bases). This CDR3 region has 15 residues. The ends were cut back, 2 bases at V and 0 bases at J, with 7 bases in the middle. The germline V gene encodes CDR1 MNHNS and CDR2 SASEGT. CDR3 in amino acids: CASSEPGANTGELFF. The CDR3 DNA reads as TGTGCCAGCAGTGAACCGGGGGCGAACACCGGGGAGCTGTTTTTT.

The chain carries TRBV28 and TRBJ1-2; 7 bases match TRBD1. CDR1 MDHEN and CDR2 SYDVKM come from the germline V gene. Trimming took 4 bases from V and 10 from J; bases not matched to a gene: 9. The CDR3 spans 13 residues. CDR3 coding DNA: TGTGCCAGCAGTTCGACAGGGCGCCAGGTCTACACCTTC. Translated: CASSSTGRQVYTF.

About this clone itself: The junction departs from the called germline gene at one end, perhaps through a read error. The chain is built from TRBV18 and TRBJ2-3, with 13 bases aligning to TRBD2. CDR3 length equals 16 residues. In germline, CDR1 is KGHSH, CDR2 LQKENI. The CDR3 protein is CASSPLAGGPQDTQYF. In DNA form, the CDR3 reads TGTGCCAGCTCCCCACTAGCGGGGGGGCCTCAAGATACGCAGTATTTT.

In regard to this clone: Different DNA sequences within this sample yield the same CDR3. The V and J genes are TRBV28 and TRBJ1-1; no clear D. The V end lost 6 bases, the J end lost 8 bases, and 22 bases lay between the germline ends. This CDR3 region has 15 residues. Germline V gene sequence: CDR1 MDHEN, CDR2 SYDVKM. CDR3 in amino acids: CASSQNTSPSPEAFF. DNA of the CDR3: TGTGCCAGCAGCCAAAACACCTCCCCCTCCCCCGAAGCTTTCTTT.

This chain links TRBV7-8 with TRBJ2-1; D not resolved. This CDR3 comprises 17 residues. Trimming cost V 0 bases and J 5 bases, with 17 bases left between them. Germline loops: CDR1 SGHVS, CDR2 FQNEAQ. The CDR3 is CASSLAFRNSWDNEQFF. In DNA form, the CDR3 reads TGTGCCAGCAGCTTAGCTTTCAGGAATTCGTGGGACAATGAGCAGTTCTTC.

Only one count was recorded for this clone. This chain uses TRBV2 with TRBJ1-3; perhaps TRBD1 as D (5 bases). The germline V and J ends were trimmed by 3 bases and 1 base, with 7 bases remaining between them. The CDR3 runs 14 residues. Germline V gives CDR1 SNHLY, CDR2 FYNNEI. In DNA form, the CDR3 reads TGTGCCAGCAGTGAGCGGGGGTCTGGAAACACCATATATTTT. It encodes CASSERGSGNTIYF.

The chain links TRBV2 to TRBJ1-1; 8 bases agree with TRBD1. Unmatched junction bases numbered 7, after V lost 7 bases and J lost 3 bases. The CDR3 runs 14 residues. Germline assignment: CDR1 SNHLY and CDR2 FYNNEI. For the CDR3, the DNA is TGTGCCAGCACCAGAGGACAGGGTGACACTGAAGCTTTCTTT. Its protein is CASTRGQGDTEAFF.

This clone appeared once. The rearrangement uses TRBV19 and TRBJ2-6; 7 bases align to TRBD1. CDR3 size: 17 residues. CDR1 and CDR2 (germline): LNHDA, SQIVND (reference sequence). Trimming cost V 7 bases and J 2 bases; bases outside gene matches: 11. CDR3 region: CASIPSTGQTGANVLTF. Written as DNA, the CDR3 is TGTGCCAGTATCCCCTCGACAGGGCAGACTGGGGCCAACGTCCTGACTTTC.

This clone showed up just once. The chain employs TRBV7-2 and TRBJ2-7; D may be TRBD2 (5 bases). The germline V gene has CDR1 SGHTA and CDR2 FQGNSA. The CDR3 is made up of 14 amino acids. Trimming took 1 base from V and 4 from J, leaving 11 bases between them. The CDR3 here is CASSLDLARYEQYF. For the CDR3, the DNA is TGTGCCAGCAGCTTAGATCTAGCCCGATACGAGCAGTACTTC.

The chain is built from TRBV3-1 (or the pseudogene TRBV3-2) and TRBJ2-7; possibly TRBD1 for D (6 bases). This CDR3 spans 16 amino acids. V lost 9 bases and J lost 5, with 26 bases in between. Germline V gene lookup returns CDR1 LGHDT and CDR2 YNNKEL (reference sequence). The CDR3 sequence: CARTNFKFTGLNEQYF. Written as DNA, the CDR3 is TGTGCCAGAACGAACTTTAAATTTACAGGGTTAAACGAGCAGTACTTC.

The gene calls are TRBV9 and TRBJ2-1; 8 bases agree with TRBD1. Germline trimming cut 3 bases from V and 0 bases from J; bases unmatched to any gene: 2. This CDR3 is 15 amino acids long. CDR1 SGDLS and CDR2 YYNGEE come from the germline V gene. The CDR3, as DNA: TGTGCCAGCAGCGAAACAGGGGGCTCCTACAATGAGCAGTTCTTC. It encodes CASSETGGSYNEQFF.

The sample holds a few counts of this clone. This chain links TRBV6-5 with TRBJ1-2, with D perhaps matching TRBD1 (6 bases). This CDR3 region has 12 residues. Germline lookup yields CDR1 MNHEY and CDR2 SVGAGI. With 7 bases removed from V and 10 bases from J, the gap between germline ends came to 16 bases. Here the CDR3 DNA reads TGTGCCAGCATTCACTCAGGGGAGGCCTACACCTTC. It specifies CASIHSGEAYTF.

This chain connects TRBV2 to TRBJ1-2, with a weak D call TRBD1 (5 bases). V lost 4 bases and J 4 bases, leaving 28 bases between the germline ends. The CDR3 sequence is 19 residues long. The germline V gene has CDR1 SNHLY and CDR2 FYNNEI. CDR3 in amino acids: CASSVYEWPGGDSLYGYTF. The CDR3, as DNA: TGTGCCAGCAGTGTGTATGAGTGGCCGGGAGGGGATTCTCTCTATGGCTACACCTTC. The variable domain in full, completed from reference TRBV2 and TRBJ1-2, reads EPEVTQTPSHQVTQMGQEVILRCVPISNHLYFYWYRQILGQKVEFLVSFYNNEISEKSEIFDDQFSVERPDGSNFTLKIRSTKLEDSAMYFCASSVYEWPGGDSLYGYTFGSGTRLTVV.

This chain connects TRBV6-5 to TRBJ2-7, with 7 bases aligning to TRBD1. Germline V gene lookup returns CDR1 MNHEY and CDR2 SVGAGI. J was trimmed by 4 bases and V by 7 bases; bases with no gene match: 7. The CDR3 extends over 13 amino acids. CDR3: CASIAGTDYEQYF. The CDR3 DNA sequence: TGTGCCAGCATCGCCGGGACAGATTACGAGCAGTACTTC.

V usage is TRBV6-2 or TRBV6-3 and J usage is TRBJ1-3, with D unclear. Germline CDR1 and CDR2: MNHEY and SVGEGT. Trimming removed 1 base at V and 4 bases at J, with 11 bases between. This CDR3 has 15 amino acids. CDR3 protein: CASSYLAVSGNTIYF. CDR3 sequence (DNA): TGTGCCAGCAGTTACTTAGCAGTATCCGGAAACACCATATATTTT.

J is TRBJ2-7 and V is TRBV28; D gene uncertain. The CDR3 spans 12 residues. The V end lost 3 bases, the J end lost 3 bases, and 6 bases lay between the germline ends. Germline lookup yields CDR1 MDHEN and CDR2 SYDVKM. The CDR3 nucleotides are TGTGCCAGCAGTTTGGTCAGCTACGAGCAGTACTTC. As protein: CASSLVSYEQYF.

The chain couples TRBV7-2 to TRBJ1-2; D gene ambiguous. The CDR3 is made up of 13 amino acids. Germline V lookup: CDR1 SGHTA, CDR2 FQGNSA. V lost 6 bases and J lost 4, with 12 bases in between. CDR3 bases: TGTGCCAGCAGTGAGGGTGCCAGCTATGGCTACACCTTC. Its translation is CASSEGASYGYTF.

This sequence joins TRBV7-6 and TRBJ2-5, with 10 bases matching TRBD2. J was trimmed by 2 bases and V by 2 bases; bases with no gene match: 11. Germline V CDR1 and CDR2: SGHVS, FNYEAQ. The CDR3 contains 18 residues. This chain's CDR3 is CASSLMSLAGDSQETQYF. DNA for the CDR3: TGTGCCAGCAGCTTAATGTCGCTAGCGGGGGATTCGCAAGAGACCCAGTACTTC. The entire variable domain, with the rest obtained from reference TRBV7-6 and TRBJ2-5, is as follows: GAGVSQSPRYKVTKRGQDVALRCDPISGHVSLYWYRQALGQGPEFLTYFNYEAQQDKSGLPNDRFSAERPEGSISTLTIQRTEQRDSAMYRCASSLMSLAGDSQETQYFGPGTRLLVL.

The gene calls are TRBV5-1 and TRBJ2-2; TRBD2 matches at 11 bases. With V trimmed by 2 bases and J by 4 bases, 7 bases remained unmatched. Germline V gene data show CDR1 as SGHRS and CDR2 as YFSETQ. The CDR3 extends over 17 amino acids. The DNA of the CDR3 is TGCGCCAGCAGCTTCTTTAGCGGGGGGGCCCTCACCGGGGAGCTGTTTTTT. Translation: CASSFFSGGALTGELFF.

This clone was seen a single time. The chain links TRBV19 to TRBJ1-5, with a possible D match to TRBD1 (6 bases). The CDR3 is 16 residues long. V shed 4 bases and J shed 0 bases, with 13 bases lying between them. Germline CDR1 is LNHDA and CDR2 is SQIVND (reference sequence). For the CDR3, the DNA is TGTGCCAGTAGTAACGCAGGGGCATATAGCAATCAGCCCCAGCATTTT. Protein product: CASSNAGAYSNQPQHF.

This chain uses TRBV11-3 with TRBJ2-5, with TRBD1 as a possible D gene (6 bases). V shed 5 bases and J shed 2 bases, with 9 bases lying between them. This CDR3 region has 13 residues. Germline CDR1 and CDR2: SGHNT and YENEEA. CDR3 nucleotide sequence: TGTGCCAGCAGCGGGGGCAATCAAGAGACCCAGTACTTC. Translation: CASSGGNQETQYF.

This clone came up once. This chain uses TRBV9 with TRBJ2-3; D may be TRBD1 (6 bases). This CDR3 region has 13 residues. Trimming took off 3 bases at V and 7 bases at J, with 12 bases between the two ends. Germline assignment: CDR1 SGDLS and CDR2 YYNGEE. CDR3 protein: CASSAYRENTQYF. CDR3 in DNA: TGTGCCAGCAGCGCATACAGGGAAAATACGCAGTATTTT.

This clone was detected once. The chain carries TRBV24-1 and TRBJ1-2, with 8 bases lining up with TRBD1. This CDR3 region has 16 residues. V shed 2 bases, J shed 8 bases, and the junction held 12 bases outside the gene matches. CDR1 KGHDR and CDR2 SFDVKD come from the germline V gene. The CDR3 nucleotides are TGTGCCACCAGTGATTCCAGACAGGGGAGAGTAGGAGGCTACACCTTC. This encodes CATSDSRQGRVGGYTF.

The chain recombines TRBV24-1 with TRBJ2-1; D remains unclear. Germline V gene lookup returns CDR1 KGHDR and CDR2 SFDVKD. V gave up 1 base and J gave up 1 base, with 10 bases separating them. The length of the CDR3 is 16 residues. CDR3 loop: CATSDFEARSYNEQFF. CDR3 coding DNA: TGTGCCACCAGTGATTTCGAGGCTAGGTCCTACAATGAGCAGTTCTTC.

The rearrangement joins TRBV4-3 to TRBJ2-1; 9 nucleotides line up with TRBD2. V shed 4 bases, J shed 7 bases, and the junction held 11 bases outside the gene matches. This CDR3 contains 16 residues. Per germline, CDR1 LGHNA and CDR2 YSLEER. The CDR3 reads CASSRGSGGPGNEQFF. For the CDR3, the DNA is TGCGCCAGCAGCCGGGGAAGCGGGGGGCCCGGGAATGAGCAGTTCTTC.

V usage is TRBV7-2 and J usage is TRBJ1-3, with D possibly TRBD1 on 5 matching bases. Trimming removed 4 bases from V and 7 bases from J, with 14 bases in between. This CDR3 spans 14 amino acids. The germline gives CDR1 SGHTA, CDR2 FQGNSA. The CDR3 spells CASSSGHYGNTIYF. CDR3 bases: TGTGCCAGCAGCTCTGGACATTATGGGAACACCATATATTTT.

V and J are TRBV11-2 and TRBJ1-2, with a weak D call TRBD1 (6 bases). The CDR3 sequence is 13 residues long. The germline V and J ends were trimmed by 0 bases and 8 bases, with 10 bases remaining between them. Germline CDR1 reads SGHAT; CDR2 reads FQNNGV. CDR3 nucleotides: TGTGCCAGCAGCTTAGAGGGGGCGCCCGGCTACACCTTC. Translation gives CASSLEGAPGYTF. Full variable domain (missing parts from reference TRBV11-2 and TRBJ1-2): EAGVAQSPRYKIIEKRQSVAFWCNPISGHATLYWYQQILGQGPKLLIQFQNNGVVDDSQLPKDRFSAERLKGVDSTLKIQPAKLEDSAVYLCASSLEGAPGYTFGSGTRLTVV.

CDR3 nucleotides: TGTGCCAGCTCACAGGACCGCGGGCACGAGCAGTACTTC. Amino acids: CASSQDRGHEQYF. The genes are TRBV18 and TRBJ2-7, with D perhaps TRBD2 (5 bases). Germline values: CDR1 KGHSH, CDR2 LQKENI. CDR3 length: 13 amino acids. Trimming left V 4 bases short and J 5 bases short, with 12 bases between.

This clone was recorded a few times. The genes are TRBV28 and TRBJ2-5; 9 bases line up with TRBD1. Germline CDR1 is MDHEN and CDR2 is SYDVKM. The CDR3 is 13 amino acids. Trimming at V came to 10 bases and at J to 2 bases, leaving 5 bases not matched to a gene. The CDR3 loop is CATNRGLQETQYF. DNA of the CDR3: TGTGCCACTAACAGGGGGCTTCAAGAGACCCAGTACTTC.